These 12 T cell receptor beta chains were sequenced from one sample in a study of blood T cell repertoires in COVID-19. Clones were read by immunoSEQ multiplex PCR, and TCRdb kept only the in-frame ones, dropping some. Of about 40,000 clones in the sample, 85% to 95% are singletons; the top ten hold roughly 10%. Source material: peripheral blood. These receptors were taken from a man aged 50 to 59 with active COVID-19.

The chain has TRBV3-1 (or the pseudogene TRBV3-2) and TRBJ2-4, with D hard to call. Germline values: CDR1 LGHDT, CDR2 YNNKEL (reference sequence). Trimming took 5 bases from V and 3 from J, leaving 14 bases between them. This CDR3 is built from 15 residues. Here the CDR3 reads CASSALDRFKNIQYF. Here the CDR3 DNA reads TGTGCCAGCAGCGCGCTAGACCGTTTCAAAAACATTCAGTACTTC.

The rearrangement joins TRBV15 to TRBJ1-2, with D unclear. Germline values: CDR1 LNHNV, CDR2 YYDKDF (reference sequence). There are 14 residues in the CDR3. V was shortened by 5 bases and J by 7 bases, with 17 bases between the two germline ends. The CDR3, as DNA: TGTGCCACCAGCTTAGACCCGGGGAGCGTTGGCTACACCTTC. Its translation: CATSLDPGSVGYTF.

The chain has TRBV12-3 or TRBV12-4 and TRBJ1-1; D remains unclear. V dropped 3 bases and J dropped 1 base, with 6 bases sitting between them. CDR3 size: 13 residues. The CDR3 reads CASSFSRNTEAFF. CDR3 sequence (DNA): TGTGCCAGCAGTTTTTCCAGGAACACTGAAGCTTTCTTT.

V gene TRBV12-3 or TRBV12-4 combines with J gene TRBJ1-6; 9 bases match TRBD1. V shed 7 bases, J shed 9 bases, and the junction held 4 bases outside the gene matches. This CDR3 is built from 13 residues. Written as DNA, the CDR3 is TGTGCCAGCACCTGGACAGGGGTTTCACCCCTCCACTTT. Encoded protein: CASTWTGVSPLHF.

The chain uses TRBV29-1 and TRBJ2-5; TRBD1 aligns across 7 bases. Germline V gives CDR1 SQVTM, CDR2 ANQGSEA. V lost 5 bases, J lost 1 base, and 10 bases stayed unmatched. This CDR3 spans 15 amino acids. CDR3 region: CSVSSGTESQETQYF. In DNA, the CDR3 is TGCAGCGTTTCCTCCGGGACAGAAAGCCAAGAGACCCAGTACTTC. The full variable domain, rest sourced from reference TRBV29-1 and TRBJ2-5, is SAVISQKPSRDICQRGTSLTIQCQVDSQVTMMFWYRQQPGQSLTLIATANQGSEATYESGFVIDKFPISRPNLTFSTLTVSNMSPEDSSIYLCSVSSGTESQETQYFGPGTRLLVL.

J is TRBJ2-7 and V is TRBV6-5; 7 nucleotides agree with TRBD2. With 6 bases clipped from V and 0 bases from J, the junction kept 2 bases outside the gene matches. The germline gives CDR1 MNHEY, CDR2 SVGAGI. The CDR3 runs 13 residues. The CDR3 loop reads CASRRDYSYEQYF. The CDR3, as DNA: TGTGCCAGCAGGAGGGACTACTCCTACGAGCAGTACTTC.

This clone was seen just once. This chain links TRBV10-3 with TRBJ2-3, with TRBD2 matching over 7 bases. The CDR3 contains 11 residues. V was clipped by 7 bases and J by 8 bases; unmatched bases: 3. The germline V gene has CDR1 ENHRY and CDR2 SYGVKD. This CDR3 reads CAITRGGTQYF. The CDR3 coding sequence is TGTGCCATCACCCGCGGGGGTACGCAGTATTTT.

The J gene is TRBJ2-3, the V gene TRBV25-1; possible D gene TRBD2, 6 bases. There are 16 residues in the CDR3. Germline CDR1 reads MGHDK; CDR2 reads SYGVNS. V lost 1 base and J 2 bases, leaving 13 bases between the germline ends. As DNA, the CDR3 is TGTGCCAGCAGTGAATGGGGCGGGACTCCCACAGATACGCAGTATTTT. The encoded protein is CASSEWGGTPTDTQYF.

A word on this clone: One end of the junction fails to match germline, which may point to a read error. The V call is TRBV5-4, the J call TRBJ2-5, with a weak D call TRBD2 (6 bases). The CDR3 consists of 13 residues. CDR1 is SGHNT and CDR2 is YYREEE in the germline V gene (reference sequence). CDR3 in amino acids: CASGLGGRETQYF. The CDR3 DNA follows: TGTGCCAGCGGCTTAGGAGGGAGGGAGACCCAGTACTTC. The whole variable domain, remainder taken from reference TRBV5-4 and TRBJ2-5, is ETGVTQSPTHLIKTRGQQVTLRCSSQSGHNTVSWYQQALGQGPQFIFQYYREEENGRGNFPPRFSGLQFPNYSSELNVNALELDDSALYLCASGLGGRETQYFGPGTRLLVL.

This sequence joins TRBV7-9 and TRBJ2-1; TRBD2 agrees at 8 bases. The junction had 7 bases not matched to a gene; V was cut back by 2 bases and J by 4 bases. This CDR3 has 16 residues. In germline, CDR1 is SEHNR, CDR2 FQNEAQ (reference sequence). The chain's CDR3 is CASSLISGRSYNEQFF. Here the CDR3 DNA reads TGTGCCAGCAGCTTAATCAGCGGGAGAAGTTACAATGAGCAGTTCTTC.

The chain combines TRBV2 with TRBJ1-5; D remains unclear. From germline, CDR1 is SNHLY and CDR2 FYNNEI. V was trimmed by 3 bases and J by 2 bases, leaving 11 bases between them. CDR3 length: 15 residues. The CDR3 sequence: CASSDRGSGNQPQHF. CDR3 in DNA: TGTGCCAGCAGTGATCGGGGATCGGGCAATCAGCCCCAGCATTTT.

A single count supports this clone. V gene TRBV24-1 combines with J gene TRBJ2-1; TRBD2 might be the D (5 bases). The CDR3 contains 11 residues. Trimming removed 4 bases at V and 12 bases at J, with 9 bases between. CDR1 is KGHDR and CDR2 is SFDVKD in the germline V gene. The CDR3 coding sequence is TGTGCCACCAGTGAAGGGAGCTGGCAGTTCTTC. The encoded protein is CATSEGSWQFF.